A single T cell receptor beta chain is shown here with its context. These data come from a study of PD-L1 blockade in urothelial cancer. Across the whole study: Blood analysis occurred 3 weeks (second dose) and 6 weeks after treatment start.

Here immunoSEQ multiplex PCR was the method, and the copy in TCRdb shows in-frame clones only, minus some. The sample comprises about 84,000 clones, about four fifths of which are singletons, and over 7.5% rests with the top ten. Germline lookup yields CDR1 SEHNR and CDR2 FQNEAQ (reference sequence). The CDR3 runs 15 residues. Trimming removed 4 bases from V and 6 bases from J; junction bases left unmatched: 12. This TCR was recovered from a man between 70 and 80 years old with urothelial cancer. The material sequenced was PBMCs, taken around atezolizumab (anti-PD-L1) treatment. V usage is TRBV7-9 and J usage is TRBJ2-7, with TRBD2 identical over 7 bases. The CDR3 is CASSWASSGKSEQYF. As DNA, the CDR3 is TGTGCCAGCAGCTGGGCGTCGAGCGGGAAAAGCGAGCAGTACTTC.